The following is a TCR beta chain sequence with its context. What it recognizes is unknown. Compared with germline, one end of the junction differs, possibly owing to a read error. The sample is drawn from a study of shared clonotypes between healthy human individuals. Study conclusions and caveats: Incomplete sequencing of sorted subsets was indicated by rarefaction despite large depth. Sampling covered blood only; tissue repertoires likely differ. Some naive CD4 clonotypes, roughly 4.7%, turned up in common across four donors.

Using immunoSEQ multiplex PCR, the repertoire was profiled, and TCRdb retains in-frame clones only, with some absent. The sample gives about 1.1 million clones, more than 75% of which show up once; about 0.52% is in the top ten. Sequencing was done on a sample of memory CD4+ T cells from PBMCs. Subset defined: CD45RA-negative fraction. The sequence derives from a man in his late teens or twenties in good health. Some clones in this sample may be carry-over from other donors' samples.

This CDR3 is CASSFINSGGARYELNF. For the CDR3, the DNA is TGTGCCAGCAGTTTTATTAACAGCGGGGGGGCCAGATACGAGTTGAACTTC. J is TRBJ2-7 and V is TRBV27, with TRBD2 matching 10 bases. Germline lookup yields CDR1 MNHEY and CDR2 SMNVEV (reference sequence). CDR3 length: 17 amino acids.